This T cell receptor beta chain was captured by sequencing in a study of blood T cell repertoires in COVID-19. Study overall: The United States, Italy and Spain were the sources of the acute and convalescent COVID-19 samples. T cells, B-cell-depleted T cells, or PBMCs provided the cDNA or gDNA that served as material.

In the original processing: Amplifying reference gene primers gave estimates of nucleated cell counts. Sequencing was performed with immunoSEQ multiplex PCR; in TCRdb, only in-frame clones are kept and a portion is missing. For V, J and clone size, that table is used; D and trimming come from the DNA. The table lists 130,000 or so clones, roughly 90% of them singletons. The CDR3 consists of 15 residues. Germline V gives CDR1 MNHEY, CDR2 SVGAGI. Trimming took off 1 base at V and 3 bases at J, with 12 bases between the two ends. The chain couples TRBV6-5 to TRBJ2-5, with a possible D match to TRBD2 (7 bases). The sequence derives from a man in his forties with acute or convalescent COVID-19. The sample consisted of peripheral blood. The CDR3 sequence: CASSYWGGAKETQYF. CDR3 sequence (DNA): TGTGCCAGCAGTTACTGGGGGGGGGCGAAAGAGACCCAGTACTTC.